This TCR beta chain was sequenced during a study of cytomegalovirus exposure and HLA in healthy donors. Study findings and constraints: TCR beta V- and J-gene trimming was later associated with a missense DCLRE1C variant.

With regard to this clone: What it binds is unknown.

Trimming removed 4 bases at V and 2 bases at J, with 8 bases between. The CDR3 spans 13 residues. Germline CDR1 reads MNHEY; CDR2 reads SMNVEV (reference sequence). PCR amplification relied on 60 Vbeta primers (plus 13 Jbeta primers). The repertoire was sequenced with immunoSEQ multiplex PCR; TCRdb's copy has only in-frame clones and lacks some. The repertoire holds around 60,000 clones, with 80% as singletons. Sequencing was done on a sample of PBMCs. This receptor was identified in a male donor in good health and CMV-seronegative. The V call is TRBV27, the J call TRBJ1-1; no firm D call. CDR3 in DNA: TGTGCCAGCAGTTCCCACATAAACACTGAAGCTTTCTTT. Translating it yields CASSSHINTEAFF.